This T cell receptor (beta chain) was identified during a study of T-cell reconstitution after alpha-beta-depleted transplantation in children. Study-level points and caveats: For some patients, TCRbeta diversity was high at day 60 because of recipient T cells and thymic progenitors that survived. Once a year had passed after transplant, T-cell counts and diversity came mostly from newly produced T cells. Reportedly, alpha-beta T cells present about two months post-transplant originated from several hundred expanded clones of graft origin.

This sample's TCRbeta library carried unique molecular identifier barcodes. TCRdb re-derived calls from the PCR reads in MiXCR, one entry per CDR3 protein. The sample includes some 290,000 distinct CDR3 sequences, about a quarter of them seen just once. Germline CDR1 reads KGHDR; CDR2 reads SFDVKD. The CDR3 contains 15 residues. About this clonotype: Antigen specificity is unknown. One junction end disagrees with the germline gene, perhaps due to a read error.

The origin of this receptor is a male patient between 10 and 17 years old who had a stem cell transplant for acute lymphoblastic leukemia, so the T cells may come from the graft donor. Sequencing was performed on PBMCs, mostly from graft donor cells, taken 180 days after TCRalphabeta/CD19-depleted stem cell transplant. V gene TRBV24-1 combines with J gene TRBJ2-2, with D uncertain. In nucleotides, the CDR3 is TGTGCCACCAGTGATTTTAGTACAGACACCAGGGAGCTGTTTTTT. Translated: CATSDFSTDTRELFF.